This T cell receptor beta chain came from a study of cytomegalovirus exposure and HLA in healthy donors (dated by TCRdb to about 2017). As for the study more broadly: According to a later analysis, the 120 or so validation repertoires were produced on the same platform as the 666 repertoires of the first cohort. The study aimed to test whether signatures of past pathogen exposure could be identified by cataloging public T cell receptors. In addition to the first cohort of approximately 650 subjects, a separate validation cohort of some 120 different subjects was used. To predict cytomegalovirus infection status, the study brought together high-throughput TCR immunosequencing, statistical association of individual TCRs with disease status, and machine learning.

The germline V gene supplies CDR1 SGHAT and CDR2 FQNNGV. Between the V and J ends, shortened by 2 bases and 5 bases respectively, the junction contains 12 bases. The CDR3 contains 14 residues, cysteine and phenylalanine counted. Just the 42-base CDR3 DNA is kept, in frame starting at base 1. A note on this clone: The specificity of this receptor is unknown. One base away there is no much larger clone; base qualities are not given.

Libraries were constructed by the immunoSEQ multiplex PCR assay. For the original study's pipeline: A statistical classification framework was built for diagnosing cytomegalovirus status from the catalog of TCR beta chain sequences. TCRdb retrieved this table from immuneACCESS and kept in-frame rearrangements only. Not all clones are present; in checked studies, unresolved V genes account for under half, and no reason is known for the remainder. The V and J calls and the clone size are those of that table, but D and trimming were determined from the DNA. In this sample the table shows some 170,000 clones, just under 90% of which occur a single time. About 9.4% of the sample comes from the top ten. Paper-wide results and their limitations: Subsequent analysis determined that TCRs grouped into clusters in the first cohort also showed a tendency toward co-occurrence across the 90 to 150 validation repertoires, and 94% of cluster scores exceeded 0. A later analysis had no HLA typing for the validation cohort, so co-occurrence there was scored across all 130 or so repertoires. In both the original and validation cohorts, the classifier was reported to diagnose cytomegalovirus status with high specificity and sensitivity. It was suggested by the authors that the approach could potentially be generalized to other disease states and immunological phenotypes. In the study, approximately 160 TCR beta chains were listed as associated with cytomegalovirus. While some public TCRs were present in many individuals, most TCR sequences turned up only very rarely across donors. A few of the identified cytomegalovirus-associated TCR beta chains were confirmed in vitro to be specific for cytomegalovirus antigens.

Donors formed part of the validation cohort, which comprised about 130 subjects and was distinct from the first cohort of 666 subjects. The chain is made from TRBV11-2 and TRBJ1-1, with TRBD1 tentatively as D gene (5 bases match). Material: PBMCs. This TCR was recovered from a woman aged 18-29 years in good health and CMV-seropositive. CDR3 region: CASSLSGGDTEAFF. The DNA sequence is given as TGTGCCAGCAGCTTATCGGGGGGGGATACTGAAGCTTTCTTT. With the portions outside the CDR3 filled from the reference TRBV11-2 and TRBJ1-1 genes, the complete variable region becomes EAGVAQSPRYKIIEKRQSVAFWCNPISGHATLYWYQQILGQGPKLLIQFQNNGVVDDSQLPKDRFSAERLKGVDSTLKIQPAKLEDSAVYLCASSLSGGDTEAFFGQGTRLTVV.